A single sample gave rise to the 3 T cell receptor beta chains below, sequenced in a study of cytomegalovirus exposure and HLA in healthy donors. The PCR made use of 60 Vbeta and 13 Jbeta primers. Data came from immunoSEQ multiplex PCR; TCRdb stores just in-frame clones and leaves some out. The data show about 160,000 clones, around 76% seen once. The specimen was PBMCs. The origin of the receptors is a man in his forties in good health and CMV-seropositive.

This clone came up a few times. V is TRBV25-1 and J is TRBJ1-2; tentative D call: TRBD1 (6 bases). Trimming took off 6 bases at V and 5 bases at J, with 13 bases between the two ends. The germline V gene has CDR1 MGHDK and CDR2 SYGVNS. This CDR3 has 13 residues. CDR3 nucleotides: TGTGCCAGCAGGGACTCGACAGGTTATGGCTACACCTTC. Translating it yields CASRDSTGYGYTF.

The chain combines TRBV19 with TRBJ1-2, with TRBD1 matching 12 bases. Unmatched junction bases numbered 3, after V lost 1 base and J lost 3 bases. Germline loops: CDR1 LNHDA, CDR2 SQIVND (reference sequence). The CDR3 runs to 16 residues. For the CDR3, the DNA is TGTGCCAGTAGTATAGCTGGGACAGGGGGCCACTATGGCTACACCTTC. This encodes CASSIAGTGGHYGYTF.

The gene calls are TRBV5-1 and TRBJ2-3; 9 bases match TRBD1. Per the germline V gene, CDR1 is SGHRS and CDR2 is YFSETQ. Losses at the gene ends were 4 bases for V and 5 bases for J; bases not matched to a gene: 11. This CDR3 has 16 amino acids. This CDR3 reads CASSVPGQGGGDTQYF. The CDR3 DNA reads TGCGCCAGCAGCGTTCCGGGACAGGGCGGTGGAGATACGCAGTATTTT.